This entry features one T cell receptor (beta chain) sequence. This receptor's antigen is unknown. Qualities for individual bases were not recorded, and no much larger clone is one base off. V is cut back by 2 bases and J by 4 bases, with 9 bases in the junction unmatched. For CDR1 and CDR2, the germline V gene lists SNHLY and FYNNEI. Its CDR3 holds 16 amino acids, cysteine through phenylalanine. Only CDR3 DNA is held: 48 bases, read in frame from base 1. The data are from a study of blood T cell repertoires in COVID-19 (dated by TCRdb to 2018 to 2020). As for the study more broadly: Samples covering the acute and convalescent phases of COVID-19 were provided by collaborators in the United States, Italy and Spain. The prospective study material was composed of cDNA or gDNA derived from T cells, B-cell-depleted T cells, or PBMCs. The sample metadata nearly always contained a de-identified subject ID, COVID-19 status, age in years and sex. Deeply sampled blood TCRbeta repertoires from subjects exposed to, actively infected with, or recovered from COVID-19 were included in the dataset. Samples came from the ongoing ImmuneRACE study (first 160 participants) plus 1,254 subjects from 6 global collaborators. The repertoires were released in a freely available public database meant as a resource for research on the immune response to SARS-CoV-2. Where available, HLA class I and class II types were taken from metadata supplied by the sample provider and were not determined by assay-based typing. Broad study findings and their caveats: How much clinical and demographic metadata was included differed by source and by participant, and the metadata was provided uncurated.

In the prospective study, participants were roughly 18 to 89 years old, resided in about two dozen geographic areas of the United States, and were enrolled through a virtual design. In the prospective study, cohorts were assigned on the basis of participant-reported clinical history obtained from a screening survey and a study questionnaire. Recovered participants in ImmuneRACE Cohort 3 were defined by two consecutive negative NP/OP PCR tests, clearance by a healthcare professional, or resolution of symptoms. In the prospective study, whole blood, serum and a nasopharyngeal or oropharyngeal swab were collected from each participant by mobile phlebotomists. Additional blood draws and questionnaires over an approximately 2-month period could optionally be provided by prospective study participants. Before DNA extraction, blood samples from the prospective study were shipped at room temperature or frozen.

TCRbeta CDR3 regions were amplified from genomic DNA by means of the immunoSEQ Assay, a bias-controlled multiplex PCR. From the authors' description of their analysis: Within the assay, amplification of reference gene primers was used to estimate how many nucleated cells each sample contained. Sequence reads were collapsed and filtered to measure the absolute abundance of every unique TCRbeta CDR3 rearrangement. For each sample, productive Simpson clonality was calculated by taking the square root of Simpson's diversity index across productive rearrangements. Sourced from immuneACCESS, this table was stored by TCRdb with only in-frame sequences that have V and J called. A share of the clones is absent; for the studies checked, an unresolved V gene accounts for under half, and the remainder has no known explanation. V and J calls and clone size come straight from that table; D and trimming were deduced from the DNA. Recorded for this sample are fewer than 400,000 clones; approximately 90% of them occurred a single time. More than 8.5% of the sample lies in the top ten.

The sample comprised PBMCs or T cells enriched from blood (not recorded which). The sequence links TRBV2 to TRBJ1-1; the junction holds 8 bases that match TRBD1. The sequence was obtained from a woman in her late teens or twenties who had recovered from COVID-19. The CDR3 loop reads CASSEQQGAFRTEAFF. The nucleotide sequence reads TGTGCCAGCAGTGAACAGCAGGGGGCATTTCGCACTGAAGCTTTCTTT.